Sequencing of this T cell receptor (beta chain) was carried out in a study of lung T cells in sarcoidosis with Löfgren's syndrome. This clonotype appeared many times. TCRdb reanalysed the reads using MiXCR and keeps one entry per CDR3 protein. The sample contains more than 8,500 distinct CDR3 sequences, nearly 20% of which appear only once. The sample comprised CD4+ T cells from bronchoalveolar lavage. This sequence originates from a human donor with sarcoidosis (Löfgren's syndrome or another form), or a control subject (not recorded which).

The CDR3 sequence is CASSLQGLAGGKSSYNEQFF. The DNA for the CDR3 is TGTGCCAGTAGTCTCCAAGGACTAGCGGGGGGGAAAAGCTCCTACAATGAGCAGTTCTTC. The chain employs TRBV19 and TRBJ2-1, with TRBD2 identical over 15 bases. The germline gives CDR1 LNHDA, CDR2 SQIVND (reference sequence). Trimming took 5 bases from V and 0 from J; bases not matched to a gene: 11. The CDR3 totals 20 residues. Filled out from reference TRBV19 and TRBJ2-1, the complete variable domain reads DGGITQSPKYLFRKEGQNVTLSCEQNLNHDAMYWYRQDPGQGLRLIYYSQIVNDFQKGDIAEGYSVSREKKESFPLTVTSAQKNPTAFYLCASSLQGLAGGKSSYNEQFFGPGTRLTVL.